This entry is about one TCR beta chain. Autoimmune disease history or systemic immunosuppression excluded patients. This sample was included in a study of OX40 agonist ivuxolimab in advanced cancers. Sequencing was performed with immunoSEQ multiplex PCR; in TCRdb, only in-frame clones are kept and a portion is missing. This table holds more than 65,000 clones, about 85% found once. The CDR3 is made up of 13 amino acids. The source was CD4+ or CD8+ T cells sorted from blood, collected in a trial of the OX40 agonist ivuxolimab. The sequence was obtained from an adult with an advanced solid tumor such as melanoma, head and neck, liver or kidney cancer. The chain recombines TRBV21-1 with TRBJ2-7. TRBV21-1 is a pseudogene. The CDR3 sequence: CASSKAKRRKQYF. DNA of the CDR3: TGTGCCAGCAGCAAAGCCAAGAGAAGGAAGCAGTACTTC.